This entry lists 20 T cell receptor beta chains sequenced from one sample in a study of OX40 agonist ivuxolimab in advanced cancers. The data were produced by immunoSEQ multiplex PCR, yet TCRdb's version contains in-frame clones alone and is incomplete. Seen here are tens of thousands of clones, over 75% observed once, and the top ten hold 0.6% to 0.8%. Sequenced here: CD4+ or CD8+ T cells sorted from blood, sampled in a trial of the OX40 agonist ivuxolimab. These receptors were obtained from an adult with an advanced solid tumor such as melanoma, head and neck, liver or kidney cancer.

This chain uses TRBV9 with TRBJ2-2; D gene unclear. The CDR3 has 17 residues. V was trimmed by 6 bases and J by 0 bases, leaving 18 bases between them. The germline V gene encodes CDR1 SGDLS and CDR2 YYNGEE. This CDR3 reads CASTTIVNYANTGELFF. CDR3 coding DNA: TGTGCCAGCACCACAATAGTTAACTACGCGAACACCGGGGAGCTGTTTTTT.

This clone was observed a few times. The chain joins TRBV14 to TRBJ1-1, with D maybe TRBD1 (5 bases). The CDR3 totals 15 residues. Trimming removed 4 bases at V and 3 bases at J, with 15 bases between. Germline-derived CDR1 and CDR2 are SGHDN and FVKESK. CDR3 protein: CASSRPIGGYTEAFF. The CDR3 DNA is TGTGCCAGCAGCCGACCTATTGGGGGGTACACTGAAGCTTTCTTT.

V usage is TRBV6-5 and J usage is TRBJ1-5, with 10 bases that match TRBD1. CDR1 is MNHEY, CDR2 SVGAGI, per germline. The V segment lost 4 bases and the J segment 7 bases; nucleotides outside the gene matches: 4. The CDR3 totals 14 residues. CDR3 protein: CASSSGQGTQPQHF. The CDR3 DNA reads as TGTGCCAGCAGTTCGGGACAGGGGACCCAGCCCCAGCATTTT.

V and J are TRBV27 and TRBJ1-1; 7 nucleotides line up with TRBD1. The CDR3 has 15 residues. CDR1 is MNHEY and CDR2 is SMNVEV in the germline V gene (reference sequence). The V gene end was trimmed by 3 bases and the J gene end by 5 bases; junction bases not matched to a gene: 9. The CDR3 protein is CASSLFSGGRTEAFF. CDR3 nucleotides: TGTGCCAGCAGTTTGTTTTCAGGGGGTCGAACTGAAGCTTTCTTT.

The V call is TRBV18, the J call TRBJ2-7; 7 bases fit TRBD1. The V and J ends lost 0 bases and 5 bases, in that order; junction bases with no gene match: 7. The V gene's germline CDR1 is KGHSH and CDR2 LQKENI. CDR3 length: 15 amino acids. CDR3 coding DNA: TGTGCCAGCTCACCACCGGATGACAGGGCCCACGAGCAGTACTTC. It is translated as CASSPPDDRAHEQYF.

This chain connects TRBV5-8 to TRBJ1-6; 8 positions agree with TRBD1. CDR1 and CDR2 (germline): SGHTS, YDEGEE. Trimming removed 2 bases from V and 9 bases from J; junction bases left unmatched: 4. This CDR3 comprises 14 residues. The CDR3 nucleotides read TGTGCCAGCAGCTTATTTGGACAGGGTTCACCCCTCCACTTT. Protein: CASSLFGQGSPLHF.

The V call is TRBV7-6, the J call TRBJ1-1, with a tentative D call TRBD1 (6 bases). Germline V CDR1 and CDR2: SGHVS, FNYEAQ. V lost 5 bases and J lost 4, with 8 bases in between. The CDR3 is made up of 12 amino acids. The CDR3 protein is CASSRGGTEAFF. As DNA, the CDR3 is TGTGCCAGCAGCCGAGGGGGCACTGAAGCTTTCTTT.

In this sample, this clone turned up a few times. The genes are TRBV6-5 and TRBJ2-5; 7 bases agree with TRBD1. This CDR3 has 14 residues. V shed 5 bases, J shed 1 base, and the junction held 4 bases outside the gene matches. CDR1 and CDR2 from the germline V gene are MNHEY and SVGAGI. CDR3 sequence (DNA): TGTGCCAGCAGTCCCTCAGGGGGCCAAGAGACCCAGTACTTC. Its translation: CASSPSGGQETQYF.

The chain employs TRBV6-4 and TRBJ1-1; D unclear. CDR1 is MRHNA and CDR2 is SNTAGT in the germline V gene. Trimming cost V 6 bases and J 12 bases, with 23 bases left between them. The CDR3 runs to 14 residues. CDR3 in amino acids: CASRRTASLEPTFF. CDR3 DNA sequence: TGTGCCAGCAGAAGGACGGCTAGTCTCGAACCTACTTTCTTT.

J is TRBJ1-5 and V is TRBV18; D gene unclear. V lost 4 bases to trimming and J lost 5 bases, with 6 bases between them. The CDR3 spans 12 residues. CDR1 is KGHSH and CDR2 is LQKENI in the germline V gene. This CDR3 reads CASSRSDQPQHF. The CDR3 DNA is TGTGCCAGCTCACGATCCGATCAGCCCCAGCATTTT.

The chain uses TRBV7-2 and TRBJ1-5, with D perhaps TRBD1 (5 bases). CDR1 and CDR2 (germline): SGHTA, FQGNSA. The CDR3 is 15 residues long. V lost 4 bases to trimming and J lost 4 bases, with 14 bases between them. The DNA of the CDR3 is TGTGCCAGCAGCTCCAGGGTATTCGGGAATCAGCCCCAGCATTTT. This gives the protein CASSSRVFGNQPQHF.

The V call is TRBV11-3, the J call TRBJ2-3; D tentatively fits TRBD1 or TRBD2 (6 bases each). The CDR3 is 14 amino acids. Germline V lookup: CDR1 SGHNT, CDR2 YENEEA. The V gene lost 2 bases and the J gene lost 4 bases, with 10 bases spanning the gap. The CDR3 sequence: CASSLNGGADTQYF. As DNA, the CDR3 is TGTGCCAGCAGCTTAAACGGGGGCGCAGATACGCAGTATTTT. The full variable domain, its missing parts supplied by reference TRBV11-3 and TRBJ2-3, is EAGVVQSPRYKIIEKKQPVAFWCNPISGHNTLYWYLQNLGQGPELLIRYENEEAVDDSQLPKDRFSAERLKGVDSTLKIQPAELGDSAVYLCASSLNGGADTQYFGPGTRLTVL.

The CDR3 DNA sequence: TGTGCCAGCAGCTTCGCAGGGGCCAACGTCCTGACTTTC. Protein product: CASSFAGANVLTF. The J gene is TRBJ2-6, the V gene TRBV7-9; D gene unclear. The V gene lost 3 bases and the J gene lost 4 bases, with 4 bases spanning the gap. Germline V gene sequence: CDR1 SEHNR, CDR2 FQNEAQ (reference sequence). The CDR3 sequence is 13 residues long.

CDR3 nucleotide sequence: TGTGCCAGCAGGCAGGGCTATAATCAGCCCCAGCATTTT. This codes for CASRQGYNQPQHF. This rearrangement joins TRBV6-5 to TRBJ1-5; TRBD1 is a possible D gene (5 bases). Germline lookup yields CDR1 MNHEY and CDR2 SVGAGI. The CDR3 runs 13 residues. Between the trimmed V and J ends, which lost 6 bases and 4 bases, there was a span of 10 bases.

The chain carries TRBV9 and TRBJ1-6; the D gene is possibly TRBD1 (5 bases). Trimming left V 0 bases short and J 7 bases short, with 11 bases between. Germline lookup yields CDR1 SGDLS and CDR2 YYNGEE. The CDR3 has 15 amino acids. The DNA for the CDR3 is TGTGCCAGCAGCGTAGGGATGGGGCGCAATTCACCCCTCCACTTT. Its translation is CASSVGMGRNSPLHF.

This chain uses TRBV7-2 with TRBJ2-1; D perhaps matches TRBD1 (5 bases). The V gene lost 5 bases and the J gene lost 7 bases, with 12 bases spanning the gap. The germline V gene encodes CDR1 SGHTA and CDR2 FQGNSA. This CDR3 has 13 amino acids. In DNA form, the CDR3 reads TGTGCCAGCAGCCCTAAGGGGTGGAATGAGCAGTTCTTC. This sequence encodes CASSPKGWNEQFF.

The rearrangement joins TRBV29-1 to TRBJ2-3, with 7 nucleotides matching TRBD1. This CDR3 comprises 14 residues. V lost 3 bases and J lost 4; bases outside the gene matches: 7. Germline V gives CDR1 SQVTM, CDR2 ANQGSEA. The CDR3, as DNA: TGCAGCGTTGATGGGGCAGGGGGTTCAGATACGCAGTATTTT. Protein sequence: CSVDGAGGSDTQYF.

The chain couples TRBV10-1 to TRBJ2-3; 7 positions agree with TRBD2. The CDR3 is 17 residues long. V was pared by 2 bases and J by 5 bases, with 13 bases of the junction left unmatched. Looked up from germline, CDR1 is WNHNN and CDR2 is SYGVQD (reference sequence). CDR3 nucleotides: TGCGCCAGCAGTGAGGTGGGAGCGGGGCCCGTTGGAGATACGCAGTATTTT. Its protein product is CASSEVGAGPVGDTQYF.

The CDR3 protein is CASSKQEHHGSPLHF. CDR3 nucleotide sequence: TGTGCCAGCAGTAAACAGGAACACCACGGTTCACCCCTCCACTTT. The chain carries TRBV6-5 and TRBJ1-6; a possible D gene is TRBD1 (5 bases). Trimming shortened V by 5 bases and J by 9 bases, and 17 bases separated the two germline ends. From germline, CDR1 is MNHEY and CDR2 SVGAGI. This CDR3 has 15 amino acids.

J is TRBJ2-1 and V is TRBV2; perhaps TRBD2 as D (5 bases). Germline CDR1 SNHLY, CDR2 FYNNEI. CDR3 size: 14 residues. Trimming left V 4 bases short and J 3 bases short, with 10 bases between. The CDR3 protein is CASSGGLLYNEQFF. As DNA, the CDR3 is TGTGCCAGCAGTGGAGGACTTCTCTACAATGAGCAGTTCTTC. Together with reference TRBV2 and TRBJ2-1, the CDR3 gives the full variable domain: EPEVTQTPSHQVTQMGQEVILRCVPISNHLYFYWYRQILGQKVEFLVSFYNNEISEKSEIFDDQFSVERPDGSNFTLKIRSTKLEDSAMYFCASSGGLLYNEQFFGPGTRLTVL.